What follows describes a single T cell receptor (beta chain). Profiled with immunoSEQ multiplex PCR; TCRdb holds only in-frame clones, not every one. Seen here are about 230,000 clones, about 83% observed once, and the top ten hold around 1.3%. The sample originates from a study of blood T cell repertoires in COVID-19. The V end lost 6 bases, the J end lost 2 bases, and 14 bases lay between the germline ends. The CDR3 sequence is 15 residues long. Germline-derived CDR1 and CDR2 are SGHAT and FQNNGV. The sequencing sample was made of peripheral blood. This TCR came from a woman aged 30 to 39 with COVID-19, enrolled during active disease. The chain employs TRBV11-2 and TRBJ1-3; TRBD1 might be the D (6 bases). The CDR3 is CASSQAPGAGNTIYF. Here the CDR3 DNA reads TGTGCCAGCAGTCAAGCGCCAGGGGCTGGAAACACCATATATTTT.